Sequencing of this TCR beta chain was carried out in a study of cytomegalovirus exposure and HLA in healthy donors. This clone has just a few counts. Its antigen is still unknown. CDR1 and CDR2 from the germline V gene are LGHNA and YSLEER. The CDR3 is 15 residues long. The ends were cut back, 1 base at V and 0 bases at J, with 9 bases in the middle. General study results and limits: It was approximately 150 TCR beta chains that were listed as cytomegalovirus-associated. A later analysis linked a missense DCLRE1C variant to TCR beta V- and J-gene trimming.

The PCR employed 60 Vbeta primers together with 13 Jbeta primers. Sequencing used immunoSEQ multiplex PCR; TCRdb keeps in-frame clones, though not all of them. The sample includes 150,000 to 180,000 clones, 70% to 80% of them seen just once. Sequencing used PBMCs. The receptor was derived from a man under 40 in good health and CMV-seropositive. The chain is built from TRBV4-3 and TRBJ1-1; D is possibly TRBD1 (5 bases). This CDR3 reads CASSQADRLNTEAFF. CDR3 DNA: TGCGCCAGCAGCCAAGCTGACAGACTGAACACTGAAGCTTTCTTT.